This T cell receptor beta chain was identified in a study of CD8+CD57+ T cells in acquired aplastic anemia. Study-wide background: Healthy donor CD4+ samples were sequenced to a depth that averaged approximately 10 million reads.

Comment on this clonotype: Its antigen remains unknown.

Genomic DNA acted as the template from which TCR beta VDJ combination and CDR3 sequence profiling were carried out. Via MiXCR, TCRdb re-called the reads, giving one row per CDR3 protein. The sample lists roughly 170,000 distinct CDR3 sequences; just under 65% were seen once. Study conclusions and caveats: It was found that fewer than 35 CD8+ CDR3 sequences were shared between patients and controls.

There are 16 residues in the CDR3. J was trimmed by 8 bases and V by 1 base; bases with no gene match: 15. The V gene's germline CDR1 is DFQATT and CDR2 SNEGSKA (reference sequence). V is TRBV20-1 and J is TRBJ2-3; 7 positions agree with TRBD2. This sequence originates from a human donor in good health. The sample was sorted CD4+, CD8+, or CD8+CD57+ T cells (not recorded which) from PBMCs. In DNA, the CDR3 is TGCAGTGCTAGAGGGGGCGGCGGGGGTGCTGCAGCTACGCAGTATTTT. It yields the protein CSARGGGGGAAATQYF.